What follows are 23 T cell receptor beta chains derived from one specimen sequenced in a study of blood T cell repertoires in COVID-19. Data came from immunoSEQ multiplex PCR; TCRdb stores just in-frame clones and leaves some out. Of about 150,000 clones listed, 78% are singletons. Sequencing was performed on PBMCs or T cells enriched from blood (not recorded which). The receptors were gathered from a woman aged 50 to 60 who had recovered from COVID-19.

The chain employs TRBV5-5 and TRBJ1-4; tentatively, D is TRBD1 (5 bases). This CDR3 has 19 residues. Deletions cut 4 bases from V and 6 bases from J, with 28 bases between. Germline V lookup: CDR1 SGHKS, CDR2 YYEKEE (reference sequence). CDR3 in amino acids: CASSPDLLAGTGQDEKLFF. DNA of the CDR3: TGTGCCAGCAGCCCGGACTTGTTGGCGGGGACCGGTCAGGATGAAAAACTGTTTTTT.

This clone was recorded once. The J gene is TRBJ2-3, the V gene TRBV7-9; TRBD1 agrees at 8 bases. The CDR3 has 17 amino acids. The germline CDR1 and CDR2 sequences are SEHNR and FQNEAQ (reference sequence). The J segment lost 1 base and the V segment lost 9 bases, leaving 15 bases of the junction unmatched. The CDR3 bases are TGTGCCAGTTTTTACAGGGGGATAACTCAGGGCACAGATACGCAGTATTTT. It translates to CASFYRGITQGTDTQYF.

This clone was found many times. The genes are TRBV13 and TRBJ1-1; D uncertain. The V gene lost 3 bases and the J gene lost 11 bases, with 13 bases spanning the gap. CDR1 PRHDT and CDR2 FYEKMQ come from the germline V gene (reference sequence). The CDR3 extends over 12 amino acids. This CDR3 reads CASSLSRETAFF. As DNA, the CDR3 is TGTGCCAGCAGCTTGTCCCGGGAGACGGCTTTCTTT.

The rearrangement links TRBV25-1 to TRBJ2-5; 9 positions match TRBD1. This CDR3 has 15 amino acids. Germline V gives CDR1 MGHDK, CDR2 SYGVNS. With 2 bases clipped from V and 5 bases from J, the junction kept 6 bases outside the gene matches. The CDR3 here is CASSEPGTGTETQYF. The DNA for the CDR3 is TGTGCCAGCAGTGAACCCGGGACAGGGACGGAGACCCAGTACTTC.

The V call is TRBV5-1, the J call TRBJ2-1; 11 positions match TRBD1. The CDR3 runs to 14 residues. V dropped 4 bases and J dropped 8; count of bases not matched to a gene: 5. Germline CDR1 and CDR2: SGHRS and YFSETQ. The CDR3 loop reads CASSARTGGDEQFF. CDR3 coding DNA: TGCGCCAGCAGCGCTAGGACAGGGGGCGATGAGCAGTTCTTC. Filled out from reference TRBV5-1 and TRBJ2-1, the complete variable domain reads KAGVTQTPRYLIKTRGQQVTLSCSPISGHRSVSWYQQTPGQGLQFLFEYFSETQRNKGNFPGRFSGRQFSNSRSEMNVSTLELGDSALYLCASSARTGGDEQFFGPGTRLTVL.

For the CDR3, the DNA is TGCGCCAGCAGTGAGGGGGCCGGGACAGTCCACAATGAGCAGTTCTTC. Its protein is CASSEGAGTVHNEQFF. V is TRBV10-2 and J is TRBJ2-1; 7 bases are shared with TRBD1. This CDR3 spans 16 amino acids. Unmatched junction bases numbered 9, after V lost 2 bases and J lost 5 bases. Germline loops: CDR1 WSHSY, CDR2 SAAADI.

This chain links TRBV5-1 with TRBJ2-6, with 7 positions matching TRBD1. Germline V gene lookup returns CDR1 SGHRS and CDR2 YFSETQ. Trimming cost V 3 bases and J 0 bases; bases outside gene matches: 9. CDR3 length: 18 residues. CDR3 DNA: TGCGCCAGCAGCTCCCCCAGGGGGATGAACTCTGGGGCCAACGTCCTGACTTTC. Protein: CASSSPRGMNSGANVLTF.

The gene calls are TRBV7-9 and TRBJ1-2; the D gene is possibly TRBD1 (5 bases). CDR1 and CDR2 (germline): SEHNR, FQNEAQ (reference sequence). The CDR3 length is 14 residues. Trimming took off 1 base at V and 8 bases at J, with 14 bases between the two ends. This CDR3 reads CASSLVDQGGGYTF. CDR3 nucleotide sequence: TGTGCCAGCAGCTTAGTGGACCAGGGTGGAGGCTACACCTTC.

The chain has TRBV11-2 and TRBJ1-2; 10 nucleotides line up with TRBD1. With V trimmed by 6 bases and J by 10 bases, 14 bases remained unmatched. The germline V gene has CDR1 SGHAT and CDR2 FQNNGV. The CDR3 loop spans 15 amino acids. CDR3: CASRNWDRGPGDYTF. The DNA of the CDR3 is TGTGCCAGCAGAAATTGGGACAGGGGACCAGGGGACTACACCTTC. The full variable domain, completed using reference TRBV11-2 and TRBJ1-2, is EAGVAQSPRYKIIEKRQSVAFWCNPISGHATLYWYQQILGQGPKLLIQFQNNGVVDDSQLPKDRFSAERLKGVDSTLKIQPAKLEDSAVYLCASRNWDRGPGDYTFGSGTRLTVV.

The J gene is TRBJ1-4, the V gene TRBV6-5; no firm D call. V lost 8 bases and J lost 12, with 25 bases in between. Germline loops: CDR1 MNHEY, CDR2 SVGAGI. The CDR3 runs 15 residues. The CDR3 region has the DNA TGTGCCAGCTATACTCCCGTGGGTCGGGGTACGGAACTGTTTTTT. It specifies CASYTPVGRGTELFF.

The J gene is TRBJ1-5, the V gene TRBV6-5; 8 nucleotides line up with TRBD1. The ends lost 6 bases at V and 4 bases at J; junction bases unmatched: 5. Germline lookup yields CDR1 MNHEY and CDR2 SVGAGI. This CDR3 has 14 amino acids. CDR3: CASSRTGSNQPQHF. The CDR3 nucleotides are TGTGCCAGCAGCCGGACAGGGTCAAATCAGCCCCAGCATTTT.

V gene TRBV7-2 combines with J gene TRBJ2-3, with D tentatively TRBD1 (5 bases). Germline CDR1 and CDR2: SGHTA and FQGNSA. V shed 6 bases and J shed 0 bases, with 10 bases lying between them. The CDR3 has 14 amino acids. As DNA, the CDR3 is TGTGCCAGCAGACTCCGACAGAGCACAGATACGCAGTATTTT. This encodes CASRLRQSTDTQYF.

The rearrangement links TRBV2 to TRBJ2-5; D is possibly TRBD1 (5 bases). The germline V gene encodes CDR1 SNHLY and CDR2 FYNNEI. The V end was cut by 5 bases, the J end by 2 bases, with 12 bases between. There are 14 residues in the CDR3. The CDR3 DNA sequence: TGTGCCAGCAGTTTCATGACAGCACAAGAGACCCAGTACTTC. Translated: CASSFMTAQETQYF.

The chain uses TRBV2 and TRBJ2-1; a possible D gene is TRBD2 (5 bases). The CDR3 has 13 residues. V lost 0 bases to trimming and J lost 11 bases, with 11 bases between them. CDR1 is SNHLY, CDR2 FYNNEI, per germline. CDR3 DNA: TGTGCCAGCAGTGAAGCGCGCGGGTTGCAGCAGTTCTTC. Translating gives CASSEARGLQQFF.

The rearrangement links TRBV7-2 to TRBJ1-4, with 7 positions matching TRBD1. The germline V gene encodes CDR1 SGHTA and CDR2 FQGNSA. The CDR3 is made up of 18 amino acids. V was clipped by 5 bases and J by 0 bases; unmatched bases: 12. The CDR3: CASSPPRGDSATNEKLFF. Written as DNA, the CDR3 is TGTGCCAGCAGCCCCCCGCGGGGGGACAGCGCAACTAATGAAAAACTGTTTTTT.

For the CDR3, the DNA is TGTGCCAGCACCCTAGGGACTAGCGGGGGCCCTACCGGGGAGCTGTTTTTT. Translation: CASTLGTSGGPTGELFF. The rearrangement links TRBV28 to TRBJ2-2; 14 nucleotides agree with TRBD2. The CDR3 runs to 17 residues. Germline assignment: CDR1 MDHEN and CDR2 SYDVKM. V lost 7 bases, J lost 5 bases, and 9 bases stayed unmatched.

The chain is built from TRBV5-1 and TRBJ2-2, with 11 bases identical to TRBD1. Germline V gene data show CDR1 as SGHRS and CDR2 as YFSETQ. V shed 5 bases and J 6 bases; nucleotides not matched to a gene: 3. The CDR3 has 14 amino acids. The CDR3 DNA follows: TGCGCCAGCAGGGGACAGGGGGACGCCGGGGAGCTGTTTTTT. Translation gives CASRGQGDAGELFF.

The chain has TRBV28 and TRBJ2-5; no clear D gene. Germline CDR1 MDHEN, CDR2 SYDVKM. The CDR3 length is 14 residues. Trimming stripped 5 bases from V and 4 bases from J, with 14 bases between. The CDR3: CASSPNVAGETQYF. The CDR3 nucleotides read TGTGCCAGCAGTCCGAACGTTGCCGGAGAGACCCAGTACTTC.

The chain has TRBV30 and TRBJ2-1, with 9 nucleotides matching TRBD2. Trimming removed 2 bases from V and 8 bases from J; junction bases left unmatched: 10. CDR3 length equals 15 residues. The germline V gene has CDR1 GTSNPN and CDR2 SVGIG (reference sequence). CDR3 sequence reads: CAWSSASGGRHEQFF. As DNA, the CDR3 is TGTGCCTGGAGTTCGGCAAGCGGGGGGAGGCATGAGCAGTTCTTC.

The chain links TRBV18 to TRBJ2-3; 8 bases map to TRBD2. CDR3 size: 16 residues. In germline, CDR1 is KGHSH, CDR2 LQKENI. After removal of 0 bases from V and 1 base from J, the junction contained 3 bases not matched to a gene. The CDR3 DNA sequence: TGTGCCAGCTCACCACCCGTTAGCGGGGGCACAGATACGCAGTATTTT. It specifies CASSPPVSGGTDTQYF. The full variable domain, its missing parts supplied by reference TRBV18 and TRBJ2-3, is NAGVMQNPRHLVRRRGQEARLRCSPMKGHSHVYWYRQLPEEGLKFMVYLQKENIIDESGMPKERFSAEFPKEGPSILRIQQVVRGDSAAYFCASSPPVSGGTDTQYFGPGTRLTVL.

This clone was counted a few times. V usage is TRBV5-1 and J usage is TRBJ1-3; perhaps TRBD1 as D (5 bases). The V end was cut by 3 bases, the J end by 1 base, with 8 bases between. From germline, CDR1 is SGHRS and CDR2 YFSETQ. This CDR3 has 14 residues. CDR3: CASSSTASGNTIYF. In DNA, the CDR3 is TGCGCCAGCAGCTCGACAGCTTCTGGAAACACCATATATTTT.

This chain joins TRBV29-1 and TRBJ1-2, with 7 bases lining up with TRBD1. The ends lost 7 bases at V and 5 bases at J; junction bases unmatched: 4. Germline CDR1 reads SQVTM; CDR2 reads ANQGSEA. The CDR3 contains 11 residues. The CDR3 DNA reads as TGCAGCGATGACAGGGATTATGGCTACACCTTC. As protein: CSDDRDYGYTF.

V and J are TRBV6-5 and TRBJ2-1, with 7 bases matching TRBD1. The CDR3 runs 12 residues. Germline V gives CDR1 MNHEY, CDR2 SVGAGI. Unmatched junction bases numbered 4, after V lost 6 bases and J lost 8 bases. CDR3 region: CASSLQGYEQFF. CDR3 in DNA: TGTGCCAGCAGCCTACAGGGGTATGAGCAGTTCTTC.